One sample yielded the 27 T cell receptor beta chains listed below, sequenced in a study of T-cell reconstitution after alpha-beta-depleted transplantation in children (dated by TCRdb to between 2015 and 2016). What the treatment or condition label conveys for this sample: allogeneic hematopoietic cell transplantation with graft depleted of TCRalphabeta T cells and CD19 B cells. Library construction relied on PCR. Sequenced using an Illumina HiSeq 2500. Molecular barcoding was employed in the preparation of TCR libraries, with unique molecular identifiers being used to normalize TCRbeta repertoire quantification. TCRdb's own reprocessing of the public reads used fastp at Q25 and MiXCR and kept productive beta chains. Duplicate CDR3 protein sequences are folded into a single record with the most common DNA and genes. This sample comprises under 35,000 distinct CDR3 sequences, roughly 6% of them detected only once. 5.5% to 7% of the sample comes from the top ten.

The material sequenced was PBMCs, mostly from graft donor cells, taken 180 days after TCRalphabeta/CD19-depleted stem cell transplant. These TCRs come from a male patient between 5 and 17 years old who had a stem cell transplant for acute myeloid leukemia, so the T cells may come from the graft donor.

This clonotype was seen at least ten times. The CDR3 nucleotides read TGTGCCAGCAAGTTGACAGGGAACACTGAAGCTTTCTTT. It encodes CASKLTGNTEAFF. The V gene is TRBV12-3 or TRBV12-4, the J gene TRBJ1-1, with a possible D match to TRBD1 (6 bases). V was clipped by 7 bases and J by 1 base, with 10 bases between them. The CDR3 length is 13 residues.

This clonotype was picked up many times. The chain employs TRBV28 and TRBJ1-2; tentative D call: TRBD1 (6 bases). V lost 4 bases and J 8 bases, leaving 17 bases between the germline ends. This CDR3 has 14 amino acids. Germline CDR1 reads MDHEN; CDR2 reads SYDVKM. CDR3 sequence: CASSSMGPTGGYTF. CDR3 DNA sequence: TGTGCCAGCAGTTCCATGGGACCGACAGGAGGCTACACCTTC.

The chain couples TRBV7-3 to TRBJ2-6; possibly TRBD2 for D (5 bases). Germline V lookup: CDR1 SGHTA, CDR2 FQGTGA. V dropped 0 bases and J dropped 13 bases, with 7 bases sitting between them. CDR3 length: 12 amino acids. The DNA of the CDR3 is TGTGCCAGCAGCTTAACGGGAGTGGTCCTGACTTTC. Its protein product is CASSLTGVVLTF. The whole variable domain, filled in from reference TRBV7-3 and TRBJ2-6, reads GAGVSQTPSNKVTEKGKYVELRCDPISGHTALYWYRQSLGQGPEFLIYFQGTGAADDSGLPNDRFFAVRPEGSVSTLKIQRTERGDSAVYLCASSLTGVVLTFGAGSRLTVL.

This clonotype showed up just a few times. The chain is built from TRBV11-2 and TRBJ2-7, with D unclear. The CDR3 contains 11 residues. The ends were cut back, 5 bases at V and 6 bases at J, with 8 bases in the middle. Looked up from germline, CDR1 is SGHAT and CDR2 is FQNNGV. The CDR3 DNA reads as TGTGCCAGCAGCGCTAGTGTCGAGCAGTACTTC. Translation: CASSASVEQYF. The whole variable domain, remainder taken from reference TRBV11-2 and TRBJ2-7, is EAGVAQSPRYKIIEKRQSVAFWCNPISGHATLYWYQQILGQGPKLLIQFQNNGVVDDSQLPKDRFSAERLKGVDSTLKIQPAKLEDSAVYLCASSASVEQYFGPGTRLTVT.

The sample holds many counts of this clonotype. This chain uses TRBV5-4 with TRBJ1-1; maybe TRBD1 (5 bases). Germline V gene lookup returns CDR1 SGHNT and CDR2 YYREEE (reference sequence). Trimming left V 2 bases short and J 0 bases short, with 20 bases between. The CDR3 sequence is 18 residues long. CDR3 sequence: CASSLSPGRHIMNTEAFF. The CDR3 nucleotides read TGTGCCAGCAGCTTATCCCCGGGACGGCATATCATGAACACTGAAGCTTTCTTT.

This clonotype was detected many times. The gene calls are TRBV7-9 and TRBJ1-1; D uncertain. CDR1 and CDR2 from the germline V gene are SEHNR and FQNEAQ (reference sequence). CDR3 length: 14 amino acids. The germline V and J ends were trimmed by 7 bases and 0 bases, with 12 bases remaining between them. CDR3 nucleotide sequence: TGTGCCAGCACTCACGCATGGGTGAACACTGAAGCTTTCTTT. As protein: CASTHAWVNTEAFF. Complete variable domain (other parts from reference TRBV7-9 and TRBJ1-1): DTGVSQNPRHKITKRGQNVTFRCDPISEHNRLYWYRQTLGQGPEFLTYFQNEAQLEKSRLLSDRFSAERPKGSFSTLEIQRTEQGDSAMYLCASTHAWVNTEAFFGQGTRLTVV.

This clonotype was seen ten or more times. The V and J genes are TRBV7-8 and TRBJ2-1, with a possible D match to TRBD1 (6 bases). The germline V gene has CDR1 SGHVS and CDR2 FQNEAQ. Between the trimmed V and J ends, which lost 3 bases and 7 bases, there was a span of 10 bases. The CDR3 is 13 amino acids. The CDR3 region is CASSFTGLNEQFF. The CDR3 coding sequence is TGTGCCAGCAGCTTTACAGGGCTGAATGAGCAGTTCTTC.

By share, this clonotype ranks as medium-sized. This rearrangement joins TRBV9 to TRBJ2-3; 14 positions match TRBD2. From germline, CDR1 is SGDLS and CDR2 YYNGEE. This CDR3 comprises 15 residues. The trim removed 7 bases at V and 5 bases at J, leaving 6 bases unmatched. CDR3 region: CASSIGTSGRDTQYF. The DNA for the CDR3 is TGTGCCAGCTCTATTGGGACTAGCGGGAGAGATACGCAGTATTTT.

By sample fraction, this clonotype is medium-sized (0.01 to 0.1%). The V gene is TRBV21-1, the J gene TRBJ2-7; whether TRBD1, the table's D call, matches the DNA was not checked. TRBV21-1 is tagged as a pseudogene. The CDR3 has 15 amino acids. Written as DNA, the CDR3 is TGTGCCAGCAGCCGAAGACAGGGGACGACCTACGAGCAGTACGTC. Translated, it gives CASSRRQGTTYEQYV.

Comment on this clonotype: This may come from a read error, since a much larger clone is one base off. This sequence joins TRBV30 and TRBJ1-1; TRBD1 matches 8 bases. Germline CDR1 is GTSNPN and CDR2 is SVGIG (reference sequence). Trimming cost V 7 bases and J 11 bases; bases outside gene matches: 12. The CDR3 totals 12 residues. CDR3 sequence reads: CASPALTGAAFF. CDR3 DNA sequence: TGTGCCTCCCCCGCCCTGACAGGGGCGGCTTTCTTT.

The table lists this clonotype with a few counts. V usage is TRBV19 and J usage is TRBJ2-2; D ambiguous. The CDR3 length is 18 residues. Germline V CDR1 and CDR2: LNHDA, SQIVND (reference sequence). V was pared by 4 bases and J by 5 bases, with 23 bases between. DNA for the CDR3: TGTGCCAGTAGTACCGGCCTGGCCTTCACCCTACGAACCGGGGAGCTGTTTTTT. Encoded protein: CASSTGLAFTLRTGELFF.

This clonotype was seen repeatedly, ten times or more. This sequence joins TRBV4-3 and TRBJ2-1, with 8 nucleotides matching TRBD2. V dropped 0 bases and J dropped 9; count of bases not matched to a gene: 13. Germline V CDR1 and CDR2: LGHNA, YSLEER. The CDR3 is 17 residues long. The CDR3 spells CASSQDQSSGYVSEQFF. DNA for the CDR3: TGCGCCAGCAGCCAAGATCAGTCTAGCGGGTACGTAAGTGAGCAGTTCTTC.

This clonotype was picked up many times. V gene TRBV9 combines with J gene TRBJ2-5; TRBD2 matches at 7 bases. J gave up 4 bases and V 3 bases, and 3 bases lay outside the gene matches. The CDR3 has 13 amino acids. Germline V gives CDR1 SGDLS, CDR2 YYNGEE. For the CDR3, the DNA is TGTGCCAGCAGCGGGACTAGGGCAGAGACCCAGTACTTC. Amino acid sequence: CASSGTRAETQYF.

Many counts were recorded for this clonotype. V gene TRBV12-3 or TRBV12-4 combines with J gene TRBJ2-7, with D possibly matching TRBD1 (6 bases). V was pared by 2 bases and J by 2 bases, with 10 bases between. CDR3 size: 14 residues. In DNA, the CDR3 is TGTGCCAGCAGTTTAACAGGGAGTCCCTACGAGCAGTACTTC. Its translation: CASSLTGSPYEQYF.

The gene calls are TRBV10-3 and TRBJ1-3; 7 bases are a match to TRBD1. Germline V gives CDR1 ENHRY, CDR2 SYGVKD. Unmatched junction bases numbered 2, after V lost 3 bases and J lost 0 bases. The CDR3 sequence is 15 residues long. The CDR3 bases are TGTGCCATCAGTGACGACAGGGCCTCTGGAAACACCATATATTTT. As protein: CAISDDRASGNTIYF.

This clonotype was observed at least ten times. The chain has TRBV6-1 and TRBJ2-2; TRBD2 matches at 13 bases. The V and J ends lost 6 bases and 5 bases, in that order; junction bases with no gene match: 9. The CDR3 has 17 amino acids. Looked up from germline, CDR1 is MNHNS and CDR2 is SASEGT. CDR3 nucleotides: TGTGCCAGCAGAACTACTAGCGGGGGGGCTTGGACCGGGGAGCTGTTTTTT. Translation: CASRTTSGGAWTGELFF.

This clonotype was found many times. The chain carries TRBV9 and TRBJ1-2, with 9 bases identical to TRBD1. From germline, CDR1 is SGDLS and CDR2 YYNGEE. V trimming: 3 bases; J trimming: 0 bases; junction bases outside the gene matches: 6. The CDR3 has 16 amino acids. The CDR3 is CASSDPQGAPNYGYTF. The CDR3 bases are TGTGCCAGCAGCGACCCACAGGGGGCCCCTAACTATGGCTACACCTTC.

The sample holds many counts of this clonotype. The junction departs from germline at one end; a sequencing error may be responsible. The CDR3 loop is CSARETSGVVYEQYF. CDR3 in DNA: TGCAGTGCCAGAGAAACTAGCGGGGTGGTATACGAGCAGTACTTC. The chain couples TRBV20-1 to TRBJ2-7, with 10 bases aligning to TRBD2. The CDR3 sequence is 15 residues long. Per the germline V gene, CDR1 is DFQATT and CDR2 is SNEGSKA (reference sequence).

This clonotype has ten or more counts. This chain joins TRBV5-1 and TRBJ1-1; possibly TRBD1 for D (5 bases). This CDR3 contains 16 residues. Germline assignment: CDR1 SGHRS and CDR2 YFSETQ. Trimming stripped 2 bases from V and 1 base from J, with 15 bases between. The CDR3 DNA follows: TGCGCCAGCAGCTTCGATGGGACGCCTAGGAACACTGAAGCTTTCTTT. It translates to CASSFDGTPRNTEAFF.

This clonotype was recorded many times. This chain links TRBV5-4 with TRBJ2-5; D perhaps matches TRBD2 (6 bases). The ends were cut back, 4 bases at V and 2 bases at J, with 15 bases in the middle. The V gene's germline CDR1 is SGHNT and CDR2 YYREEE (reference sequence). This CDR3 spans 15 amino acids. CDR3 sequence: CASSRAASVQETQYF. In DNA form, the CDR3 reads TGTGCCAGCAGCCGGGCGGCTAGCGTTCAAGAGACCCAGTACTTC.

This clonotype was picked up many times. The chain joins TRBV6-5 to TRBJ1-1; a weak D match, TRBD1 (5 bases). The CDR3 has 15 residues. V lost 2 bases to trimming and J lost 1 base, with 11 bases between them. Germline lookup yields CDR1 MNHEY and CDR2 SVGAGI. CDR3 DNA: TGTGCCAGCAGTTACCAGGGACGGTGGAACACTGAAGCTTTCTTT. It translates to CASSYQGRWNTEAFF.

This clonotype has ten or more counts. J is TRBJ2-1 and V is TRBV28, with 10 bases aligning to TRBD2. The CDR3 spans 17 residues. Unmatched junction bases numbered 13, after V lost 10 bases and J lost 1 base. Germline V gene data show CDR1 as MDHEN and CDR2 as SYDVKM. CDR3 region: CATKIPGLAKSYNEQFF. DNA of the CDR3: TGTGCCACTAAAATCCCGGGACTAGCGAAGTCCTACAATGAGCAGTTCTTC.

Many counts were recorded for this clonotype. CDR3 sequence reads: CASSVPIPKETQYF. The CDR3 DNA reads as TGTGCCAGCAGCGTTCCCATACCCAAAGAGACCCAGTACTTC. This chain links TRBV9 with TRBJ2-5; D not resolved. The V gene's germline CDR1 is SGDLS and CDR2 YYNGEE. The V end was cut by 2 bases, the J end by 3 bases, with 11 bases between. This CDR3 has 14 amino acids.

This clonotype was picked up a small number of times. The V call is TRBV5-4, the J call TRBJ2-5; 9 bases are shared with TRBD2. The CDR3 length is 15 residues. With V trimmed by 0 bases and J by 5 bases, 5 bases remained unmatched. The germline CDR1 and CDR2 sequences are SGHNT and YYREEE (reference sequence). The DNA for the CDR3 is TGTGCCAGCAGCTTGGTTGCGGGAGGGGTGGAGACCCAGTACTTC. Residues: CASSLVAGGVETQYF.

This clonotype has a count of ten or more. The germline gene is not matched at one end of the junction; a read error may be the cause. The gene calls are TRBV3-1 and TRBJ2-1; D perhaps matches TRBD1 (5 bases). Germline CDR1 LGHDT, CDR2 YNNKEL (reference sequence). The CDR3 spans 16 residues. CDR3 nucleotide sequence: TGTGCCAGCAGCCGTTGGTTGGGGCTTTCCTACAATGAGCATTTCTTC. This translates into CASSRWLGLSYNEHFF.

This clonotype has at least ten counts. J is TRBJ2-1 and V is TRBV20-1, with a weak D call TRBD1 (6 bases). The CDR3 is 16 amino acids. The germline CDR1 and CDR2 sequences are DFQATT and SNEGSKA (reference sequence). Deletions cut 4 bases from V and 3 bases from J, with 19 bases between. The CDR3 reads CSATPVGGDSYNEQFF. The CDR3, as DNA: TGCAGTGCTACCCCCGTAGGGGGAGATAGCTACAATGAGCAGTTCTTC.

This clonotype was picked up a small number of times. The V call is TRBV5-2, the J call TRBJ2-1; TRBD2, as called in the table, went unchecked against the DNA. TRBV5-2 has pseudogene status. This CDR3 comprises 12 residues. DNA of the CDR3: TGTGCCATGGGCCCTGGGGGAAATGAGCAGTTCTTC. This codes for CAMGPGGNEQFF.